What follows are 8 T cell receptor beta chains derived from one specimen sequenced in a study of cytomegalovirus exposure and HLA in healthy donors. Measured with immunoSEQ multiplex PCR; TCRdb has only the in-frame clones, and not every one. Here the sample spans 280,000 or so clones, 70% to 90% being singletons. The material sequenced was PBMCs. The source of these receptors is a woman aged 18-29 years in good health and CMV-seronegative.

The V and J genes are TRBV28 and TRBJ1-1; TRBD1 is a possible D gene (6 bases). CDR1 is MDHEN, CDR2 SYDVKM, per germline. V lost 6 bases and J 0 bases, leaving 11 bases between the germline ends. The CDR3 covers 14 residues. CDR3 residues: CASRNRALNTEAFF. The CDR3 bases are TGTGCCAGCAGAAACAGGGCCTTGAACACTGAAGCTTTCTTT.

This clone was observed a handful of times. J is TRBJ2-7 and V is TRBV9; 9 positions match TRBD2. Germline V lookup: CDR1 SGDLS, CDR2 YYNGEE. This CDR3 spans 14 amino acids. V gave up 4 bases and J gave up 2 bases; unmatched junction bases: 4. The CDR3 nucleotides are TGTGCCAGCAGCATTAGCGGGAGTACCTACGAGCAGTACTTC. It is translated as CASSISGSTYEQYF.

This rearrangement joins TRBV11-2 to TRBJ2-3; 10 bases fit TRBD2. Germline trimming cut 5 bases from V and 6 bases from J; bases unmatched to any gene: 5. The CDR3 length is 14 residues. Germline values: CDR1 SGHAT, CDR2 FQNNGV. DNA of the CDR3: TGTGCCAGCAGCCTTCTAGCGGGAGCGGATACGCAGTATTTT. Its translation is CASSLLAGADTQYF.

As DNA, the CDR3 is TGTGCCAGCAGTAGTCTAGCGGGAGGCCCCGCGGGACGGGAGCAGTACTTC. Amino acids: CASSSLAGGPAGREQYF. This chain joins TRBV28 and TRBJ2-7, with TRBD2 matching 11 bases. The germline V gene has CDR1 MDHEN and CDR2 SYDVKM. V was pared by 5 bases and J by 7 bases, with 16 bases of the junction left unmatched. The CDR3 is 17 residues long.

The rearrangement links TRBV30 to TRBJ1-2; possibly TRBD1 for D (5 bases). The CDR3 loop spans 14 amino acids. Germline V gene sequence: CDR1 GTSNPN, CDR2 SVGIG (reference sequence). Deletions cut 0 bases from V and 1 base from J, with 9 bases between. The CDR3 loop is CAWSVNRFNYGYTF. For the CDR3, the DNA is TGTGCCTGGAGTGTAAACAGGTTTAACTATGGCTACACCTTC.

This clone was detected a few times. The chain links TRBV7-2 to TRBJ1-2; D remains ambiguous. Germline-derived CDR1 and CDR2 are SGHTA and FQGNSA. This CDR3 has 16 amino acids. V dropped 2 bases and J dropped 2 bases, with 15 bases sitting between them. The CDR3 nucleotides are TGTGCCAGCAGCTTACGCCCGCAGAACCCCAACTATGGCTACACCTTC. Residues: CASSLRPQNPNYGYTF.

In the case of this clone: One end of the junction is discordant with germline, which a read error may explain. The genes are TRBV30 and TRBJ2-6, with D tentatively TRBD1 (5 bases). The CDR3 consists of 14 residues. Germline values: CDR1 GTSNPN, CDR2 SVGIG (reference sequence). The CDR3 region has the DNA TGTGCCTGGAGTGTTAGGGCTGGGGCCAACGTTCTGACTTTC. Its protein is CAWSVRAGANVLTF.

This clone was counted a single time. This chain links TRBV20-1 with TRBJ2-5; D gene uncertain. This CDR3 comprises 11 residues. The germline V gene has CDR1 DFQATT and CDR2 SNEGSKA (reference sequence). V was cut by 6 bases and J by 5 bases, with 10 bases left in between. This chain's CDR3 is CSAPIQETQYF. CDR3 DNA: TGCAGTGCACCCATTCAGGAGACCCAGTACTTC.